The rows below give T cell receptor beta chains drawn from one sample of a study of blood T cell repertoires in COVID-19. Generated by immunoSEQ multiplex PCR, the TCRdb table keeps only in-frame clones and is missing some. The sample consists of roughly 400,000 clones, just over 90% of them appearing once. Specimen: PBMCs or T cells enriched from blood (not recorded which). The receptors shown here come from a woman aged 40 to 55 who had been exposed to COVID-19. Both conserved end residues are trimmed from each CDR3. Size values are once, few and many counts, or a class for expanded clones, and some rows have none.

v_call: TRBV29-1; clone_size: once; cdr3_length: 8; j_call: TRBJ2-1; cdr3_aa: SVDVNEQF
v_call: TRBV10-3; clone_size: NA; cdr3_length: 10; j_call: TRBJ1-3; cdr3_aa: AIGTGGNTIY
v_call: TRBV5-1; clone_size: NA; cdr3_length: 17; j_call: TRBJ2-6; cdr3_aa: ASSLDLTTRLSGANVLT
v_call: TRBV7-3; clone_size: NA; cdr3_length: 11; j_call: TRBJ1-1; cdr3_aa: ASSLSVNTEAF
v_call: TRBV9; clone_size: NA; cdr3_length: 13; j_call: TRBJ1-6; cdr3_aa: ASSRGQGRDSPLH
v_call: TRBV5-1; clone_size: NA; cdr3_length: 14; j_call: TRBJ1-3; cdr3_aa: ASSLVFRGLGNTIY
v_call: TRBV18; clone_size: NA; cdr3_length: 11; j_call: TRBJ2-7; cdr3_aa: ASSAQGQGEQY
v_call: TRBV2; clone_size: NA; cdr3_length: 12; j_call: TRBJ1-5; cdr3_aa: ASSERTANQPQH
v_call: TRBV5-1; clone_size: NA; cdr3_length: 13; j_call: TRBJ1-2; cdr3_aa: ASSRTLTGGDGYT
v_call: TRBV11-2; clone_size: once; cdr3_length: 12; j_call: TRBJ1-2; cdr3_aa: ASSLEGGLHGYT
v_call: TRBV6-5; clone_size: NA; cdr3_length: 12; j_call: TRBJ1-4; cdr3_aa: ASSPDRVREKLF
v_call: TRBV19; clone_size: NA; cdr3_length: 11; j_call: TRBJ1-2; cdr3_aa: ASSPKIVWGYT
v_call: TRBV3-1/TRBV3-2; clone_size: NA; cdr3_length: 11; j_call: TRBJ1-5; cdr3_aa: ASSRDRGQPQH
v_call: TRBV3-1/TRBV3-2; clone_size: NA; cdr3_length: 13; j_call: TRBJ2-7; cdr3_aa: ASSQAPSGGDEQY
v_call: TRBV19; clone_size: NA; cdr3_length: 10; j_call: TRBJ1-6; cdr3_aa: ASSGDRSPLH
v_call: TRBV4-3; clone_size: NA; cdr3_length: 11; j_call: TRBJ2-6; cdr3_aa: ASSGGRANVLT